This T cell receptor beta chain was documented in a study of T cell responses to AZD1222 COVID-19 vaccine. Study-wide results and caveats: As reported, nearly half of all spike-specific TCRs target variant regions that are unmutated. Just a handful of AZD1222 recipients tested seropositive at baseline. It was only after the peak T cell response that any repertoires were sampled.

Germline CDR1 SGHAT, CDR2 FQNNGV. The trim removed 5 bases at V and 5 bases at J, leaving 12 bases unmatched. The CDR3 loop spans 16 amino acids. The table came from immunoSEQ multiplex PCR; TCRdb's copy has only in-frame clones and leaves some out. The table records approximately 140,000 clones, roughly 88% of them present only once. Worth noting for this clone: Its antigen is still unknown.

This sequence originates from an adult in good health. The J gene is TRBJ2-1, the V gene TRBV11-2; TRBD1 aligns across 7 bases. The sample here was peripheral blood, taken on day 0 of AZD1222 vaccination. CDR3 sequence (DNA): TGTGCCAGCAGCCCATACAGGGGTTCCGGAGACAATGAGCAGTTCTTC. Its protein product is CASSPYRGSGDNEQFF.